These 21 T cell receptor beta chains share one sample of origin, sequenced in a study of T cell repertoires in cytomegalovirus infection. No antigen has been assigned to these receptors. TCRdb re-called the reads through MiXCR, storing one row per CDR3 protein. The sample shows about 890,000 distinct CDR3 sequences, about a third of them seen only once. The sequencing here drew on cultured CD8+ T cells from PBMCs, taken from culture after CMV antigen stimulation. Source of these receptors: a human donor in good health (CMV status not recorded). Some clones in this sample may be carry-over from other donors' samples.

The V call is TRBV5-6, the J call TRBJ2-7; 10 positions match TRBD1. Per germline, CDR1 SGHDT and CDR2 YYEEEE. The CDR3 sequence is 13 residues long. Trimming at V came to 5 bases and at J to 5 bases, leaving 4 bases not matched to a gene. CDR3 DNA sequence: TGTGCCAGCAGAATTGGACAGGGGGACGAGCAGTACGTC. This encodes CASRIGQGDEQYV.

This clonotype was detected a few times. The rearrangement uses TRBV4-1 and TRBJ2-3; maybe TRBD2 (5 bases). V lost 1 base to trimming and J lost 4 bases, with 9 bases between them. Germline V gene data show CDR1 as MGHRA and CDR2 as YSYEKL. This CDR3 has 14 residues. The CDR3 nucleotides read TGCGCCAGCAGCCAAGGCTCTAGCTCAGATACGCAGTATTTT. Residues: CASSQGSSSDTQYF.

The genes are TRBV6-6 and TRBJ2-2; 8 bases align to TRBD2. CDR1 is MNHNY, CDR2 SVGAGI, per germline (reference sequence). This CDR3 has 16 amino acids. Losses at the gene ends were 0 bases for V and 3 bases for J; bases not matched to a gene: 3. CDR3 nucleotide sequence: TGTGCCAGCAGTTACTCGCCGGGGGGGCACACCGGGGAGCTGTTTTTT. It is translated as CASSYSPGGHTGELFF.

This clonotype was found many times. V usage is TRBV7-8 and J usage is TRBJ1-1; a possible D gene is TRBD1 (6 bases). The CDR3 has 14 amino acids. Trimming removed 5 bases from V and 5 bases from J, with 15 bases in between. Germline loops: CDR1 SGHVS, CDR2 FQNEAQ. The DNA for the CDR3 is TGTGCCAGCAGCCAGCGGAACAGGGTAACTGAAGCTTTCTTT. Its translation is CASSQRNRVTEAFF.

In nucleotides, the CDR3 is TGTGCCAGTAGTGGGACGGCCTACATTCCTGAAGCTTTCTTT. It translates to CASSGTAYIPEAFF. The chain employs TRBV19 and TRBJ1-1; TRBD1 is a possible D gene (5 bases). Per the germline V gene, CDR1 is LNHDA and CDR2 is SQIVND (reference sequence). V lost 5 bases and J 6 bases, leaving 16 bases between the germline ends. The CDR3 sequence is 14 residues long.

This clonotype was detected a few times. This chain joins TRBV2 and TRBJ1-2, with D uncertain. The CDR3 runs 15 residues. Trimming shortened V by 2 bases and J by 0 bases, and 10 bases separated the two germline ends. Germline CDR1 and CDR2: SNHLY and FYNNEI. CDR3 region: CASSEWRNSNYGYTF. In DNA, the CDR3 is TGTGCCAGCAGTGAATGGCGGAATTCTAACTATGGCTACACCTTC.

There are a few counts of this clonotype. The chain is built from TRBV20-1 and TRBJ2-4, with a possible D match to TRBD2 (5 bases). Germline CDR1 DFQATT, CDR2 SNEGSKA (reference sequence). The CDR3 consists of 15 residues. The ends were cut back, 1 base at V and 0 bases at J, with 10 bases in the middle. CDR3 in DNA: TGCAGTGCTAGAGGGAGGAACAGAGCCAAAAACATTCAGTACTTC. The encoded protein is CSARGRNRAKNIQYF.

The chain couples TRBV15 to TRBJ1-4; unclear D gene. The V end was cut by 1 base, the J end by 11 bases, with 14 bases between. CDR1 LNHNV and CDR2 YYDKDF come from the germline V gene (reference sequence). The CDR3 is 14 amino acids. CDR3 bases: TGTGCCACCAGCAGAGCCGGGTCCGAGGTGAAACTGTTTTTT. Its protein product is CATSRAGSEVKLFF.

This clonotype was seen only a few times. The chain uses TRBV24-1 and TRBJ2-3, with TRBD2 matching over 8 bases. Germline V lookup: CDR1 KGHDR, CDR2 SFDVKD. The CDR3 spans 17 residues. J was trimmed by 0 bases and V by 0 bases; bases with no gene match: 4. The CDR3 loop is CATSDLRSGSSTDTQYF. The DNA for the CDR3 is TGTGCCACCAGTGATTTGCGCAGCGGGAGTAGCACAGATACGCAGTATTTT.

Notes on this clonotype: Mismatch with germline at one junction end may stem from a read error. V gene TRBV7-7 combines with J gene TRBJ2-3, with a weak D call TRBD2 (6 bases). Germline CDR1 reads SSHAT; CDR2 reads FNYEAQ (reference sequence). This CDR3 is 19 amino acids long. CDR3 region: CASSLRPSPGGASTDTQYF. The CDR3 coding sequence is TGTGCTAGCAGCTTAAGACCTTCCCCTGGCGGGGCTAGCACAGATACGCAGTATTTT. The full variable domain, rest sourced from reference TRBV7-7 and TRBJ2-3, is GAGVSQSPRYKVTKRGQDVTLRCDPISSHATLYWYQQALGQGPEFLTYFNYEAQPDKSGLPSDRFSAERPEGSISTLTIQRTEQRDSAMYRCASSLRPSPGGASTDTQYFGPGTRLTVL.

The chain carries TRBV10-3 and TRBJ2-5; 8 bases align to TRBD2. Losses at the gene ends were 4 bases for V and 1 base for J; bases not matched to a gene: 5. The length of the CDR3 is 15 residues. Germline-derived CDR1 and CDR2 are ENHRY and SYGVKD. CDR3 in DNA: TGTGCCATCAGTGCCGGGGGGGGGACCCAAGAGACCCAGTACTTC. This gives the protein CAISAGGGTQETQYF.

This clonotype was picked up a small number of times. This sequence joins TRBV7-2 and TRBJ1-5; a weak D match, TRBD1 (5 bases). The CDR3 is 16 residues long. V lost 0 bases and J lost 4, with 13 bases in between. The germline CDR1 and CDR2 sequences are SGHTA and FQGNSA. CDR3 DNA: TGTGCCAGCAGCTTAGCCGGGGGACCGATGAATCAGCCCCAGCATTTT. It codes for CASSLAGGPMNQPQHF.

The rearrangement joins TRBV4-2 to TRBJ1-1; D uncertain. The CDR3 has 14 residues. Trimming cost V 2 bases and J 5 bases, with 12 bases left between them. Germline values: CDR1 LGHNA, CDR2 YNFKEQ. The CDR3 region has the DNA TGTGCCAGCAGCCAATTAACCTCCCGGACTGAAGCTTTCTTT. Its protein is CASSQLTSRTEAFF.

The chain carries TRBV6-2 or TRBV6-3 and TRBJ2-2; D gene uncertain. The V end lost 0 bases, the J end lost 4 bases, and 9 bases lay between the germline ends. The CDR3 covers 15 residues. The V gene's germline CDR1 is MNHEY and CDR2 SVGEGT. The CDR3 nucleotides are TGTGCCAGCAGTTACTCGATTCTGGCCACCGGGGAGCTGTTTTTT. Protein product: CASSYSILATGELFF.

V and J are TRBV5-4 and TRBJ2-7, with D possibly being TRBD1 (6 bases). The V end lost 4 bases, the J end lost 0 bases, and 11 bases lay between the germline ends. This CDR3 spans 14 amino acids. Looked up from germline, CDR1 is SGHNT and CDR2 is YYREEE (reference sequence). Written as DNA, the CDR3 is TGTGCCAGCAGCCCTAACAGGGACTCCTACGAGCAGTACTTC. Encoded protein: CASSPNRDSYEQYF.

The rearrangement joins TRBV28 to TRBJ1-5; D call uncertain. Trimming removed 8 bases from V and 8 bases from J, with 16 bases in between. The CDR3 totals 13 residues. CDR1 is MDHEN, CDR2 SYDVKM, per germline. CDR3 sequence (DNA): TGTGCCAGCCTTCCTGTCGGGCCGGAGCCCCAGCATTTT. This encodes CASLPVGPEPQHF.

This clonotype was detected a few times. This chain joins TRBV7-9 and TRBJ2-1; perhaps TRBD2 as D (6 bases). V dropped 0 bases and J dropped 9 bases, with 9 bases sitting between them. CDR1 is SEHNR, CDR2 FQNEAQ, per germline (reference sequence). This CDR3 has 13 residues. The CDR3 is CASSLALATEQFF. The CDR3 DNA reads TGTGCCAGCAGCTTAGCACTAGCTACTGAGCAGTTCTTC.

This clonotype appeared many times. This chain links TRBV7-2 with TRBJ1-1; D is undetermined. V was cut by 3 bases and J by 6 bases, with 11 bases left in between. This CDR3 is built from 13 residues. Germline CDR1 is SGHTA and CDR2 is FQGNSA. The CDR3 sequence is CASSFQGYPEAFF. In DNA form, the CDR3 reads TGTGCCAGCAGCTTCCAAGGGTACCCTGAAGCTTTCTTT.

The chain couples TRBV19 to TRBJ2-7, with a possible D match to TRBD1 (6 bases). V was cut by 7 bases and J by 0 bases, with 16 bases left in between. CDR3 length equals 15 residues. Germline V gene lookup returns CDR1 LNHDA and CDR2 SQIVND (reference sequence). This CDR3 reads CASKYRDTVSYEQYF. Here the CDR3 DNA reads TGTGCCAGTAAGTACCGGGACACGGTCTCCTACGAGCAGTACTTC.

This clonotype was observed a few times. The chain uses TRBV19 and TRBJ2-2; unclear D gene. The CDR3 extends over 13 amino acids. Germline CDR1 reads LNHDA; CDR2 reads SQIVND (reference sequence). Trimming left V 3 bases short and J 10 bases short, with 12 bases between. The DNA for the CDR3 is TGTGCCAGTAGTATCTATAGACGCGAGGAGCTGTTTTTT. Translation gives CASSIYRREELFF.

V gene TRBV27 combines with J gene TRBJ2-3; 8 bases line up with TRBD2. This CDR3 region has 17 residues. Germline assignment: CDR1 MNHEY and CDR2 SMNVEV (reference sequence). The V gene end was trimmed by 3 bases and the J gene end by 1 base; junction bases not matched to a gene: 9. In DNA form, the CDR3 reads TGTGCCAGCAGTTTTTCGGGGGGGGGTTTGGGCACAGATACGCAGTATTTT. Translation: CASSFSGGGLGTDTQYF.